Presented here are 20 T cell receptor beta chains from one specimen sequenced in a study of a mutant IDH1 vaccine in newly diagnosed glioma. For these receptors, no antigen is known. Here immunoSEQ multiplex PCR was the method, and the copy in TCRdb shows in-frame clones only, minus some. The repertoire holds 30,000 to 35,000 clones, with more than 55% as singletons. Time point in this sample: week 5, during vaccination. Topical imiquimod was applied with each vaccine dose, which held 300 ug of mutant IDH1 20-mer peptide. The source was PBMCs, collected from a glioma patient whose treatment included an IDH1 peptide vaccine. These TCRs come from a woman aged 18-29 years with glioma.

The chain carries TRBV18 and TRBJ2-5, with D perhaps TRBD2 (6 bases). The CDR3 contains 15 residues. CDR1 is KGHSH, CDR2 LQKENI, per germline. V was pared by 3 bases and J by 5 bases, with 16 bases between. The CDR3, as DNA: TGTGCCAGCTCACCGCTTCGGGACTGGGGGGAGACCCAGTACTTC. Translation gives CASSPLRDWGETQYF.

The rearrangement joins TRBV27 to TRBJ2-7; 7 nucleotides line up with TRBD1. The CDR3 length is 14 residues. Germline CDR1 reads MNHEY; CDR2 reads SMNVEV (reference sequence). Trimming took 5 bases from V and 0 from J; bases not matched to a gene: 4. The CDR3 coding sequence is TGTGCCAGCAGTGTCCCAGGGGGCTCCTACGAGCAGTACTTC. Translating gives CASSVPGGSYEQYF.

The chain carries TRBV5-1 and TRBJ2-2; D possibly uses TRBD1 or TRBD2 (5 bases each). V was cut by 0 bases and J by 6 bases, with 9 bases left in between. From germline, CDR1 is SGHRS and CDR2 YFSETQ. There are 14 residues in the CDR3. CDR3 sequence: CASSLGWDAGELFF. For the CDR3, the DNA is TGCGCCAGCAGCTTGGGCTGGGACGCCGGGGAGCTGTTTTTT.

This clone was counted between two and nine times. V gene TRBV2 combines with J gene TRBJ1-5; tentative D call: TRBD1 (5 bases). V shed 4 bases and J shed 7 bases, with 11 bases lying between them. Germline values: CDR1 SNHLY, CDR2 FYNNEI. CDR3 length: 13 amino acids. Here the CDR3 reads CASSGGVVQPQHF. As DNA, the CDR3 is TGTGCCAGCAGTGGGGGGGTAGTCCAGCCCCAGCATTTT.

The CDR3 DNA reads TGTGCCAGCAGCTCAGACAAATTAACCTACGAGCAGTACTTC. Translated, it gives CASSSDKLTYEQYF. The chain recombines TRBV7-6 with TRBJ2-7; D ambiguous. Trimming took off 4 bases at V and 2 bases at J, with 12 bases between the two ends. Germline V lookup: CDR1 SGHVS, CDR2 FNYEAQ. CDR3 size: 14 residues.

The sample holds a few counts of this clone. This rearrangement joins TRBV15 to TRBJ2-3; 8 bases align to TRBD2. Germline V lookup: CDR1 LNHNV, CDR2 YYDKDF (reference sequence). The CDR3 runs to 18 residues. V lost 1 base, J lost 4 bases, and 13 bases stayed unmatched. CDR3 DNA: TGTGCCACCAGCAGAGGGTTAGGAACGGGAGGGGTTGCAGATACGCAGTATTTT. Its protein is CATSRGLGTGGVADTQYF. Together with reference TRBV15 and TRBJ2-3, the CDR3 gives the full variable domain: DAMVIQNPRYQVTQFGKPVTLSCSQTLNHNVMYWYQQKSSQAPKLLFHYYDKDFNNEADTPDNFQSRRPNTSFCFLDIRSPGLGDTAMYLCATSRGLGTGGVADTQYFGPGTRLTVL.

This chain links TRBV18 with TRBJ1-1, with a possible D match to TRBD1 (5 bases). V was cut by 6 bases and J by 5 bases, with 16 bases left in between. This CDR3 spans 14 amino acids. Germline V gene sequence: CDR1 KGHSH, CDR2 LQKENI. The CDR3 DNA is TGTGCCAGCTCGTCCCAGGGTGGAGGGACTGAAGCTTTCTTT. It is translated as CASSSQGGGTEAFF.

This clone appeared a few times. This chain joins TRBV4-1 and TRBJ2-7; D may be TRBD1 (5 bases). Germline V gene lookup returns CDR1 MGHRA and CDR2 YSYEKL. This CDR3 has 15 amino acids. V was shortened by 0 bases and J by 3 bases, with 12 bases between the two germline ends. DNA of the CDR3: TGCGCCAGCAGCCAAGATTTGGGCCAGGGCTACGAGCAGTACTTC. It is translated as CASSQDLGQGYEQYF.

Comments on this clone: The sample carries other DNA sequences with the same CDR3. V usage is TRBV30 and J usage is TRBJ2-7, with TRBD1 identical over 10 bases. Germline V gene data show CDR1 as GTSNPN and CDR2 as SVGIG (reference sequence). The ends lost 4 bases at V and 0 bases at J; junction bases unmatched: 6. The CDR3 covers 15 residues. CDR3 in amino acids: CAWTRQGATSYEQYF. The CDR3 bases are TGTGCCTGGACCAGACAGGGGGCGACCTCCTACGAGCAGTACTTC.

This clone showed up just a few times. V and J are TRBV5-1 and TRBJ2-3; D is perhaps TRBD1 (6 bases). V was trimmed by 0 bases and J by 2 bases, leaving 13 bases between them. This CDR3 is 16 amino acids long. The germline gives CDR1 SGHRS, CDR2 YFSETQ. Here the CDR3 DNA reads TGCGCCAGCAGCTTGGAACAGGGTCCCCCCACAGATACGCAGTATTTT. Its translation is CASSLEQGPPTDTQYF.

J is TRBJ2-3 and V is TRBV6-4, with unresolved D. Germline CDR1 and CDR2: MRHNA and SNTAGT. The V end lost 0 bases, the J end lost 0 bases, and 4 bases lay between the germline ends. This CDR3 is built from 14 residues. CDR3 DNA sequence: TGTGCCAGCAGTGACTCGATCAGCACAGATACGCAGTATTTT. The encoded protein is CASSDSISTDTQYF.

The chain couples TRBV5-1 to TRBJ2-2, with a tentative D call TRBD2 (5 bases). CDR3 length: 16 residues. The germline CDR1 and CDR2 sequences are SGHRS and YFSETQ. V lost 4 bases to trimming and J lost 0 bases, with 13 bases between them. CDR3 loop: CASSESPAANTGELFF. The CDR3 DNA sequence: TGCGCCAGCAGCGAGTCCCCAGCGGCGAACACCGGGGAGCTGTTTTTT.

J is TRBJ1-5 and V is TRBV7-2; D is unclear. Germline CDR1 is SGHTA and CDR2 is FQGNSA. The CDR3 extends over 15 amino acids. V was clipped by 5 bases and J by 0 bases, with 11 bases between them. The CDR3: CASSRRDYSNQPQHF. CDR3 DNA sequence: TGTGCCAGCAGCCGACGCGACTATAGCAATCAGCCCCAGCATTTT. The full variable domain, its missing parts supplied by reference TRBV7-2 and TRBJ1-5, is GAGVSQSPSNKVTEKGKDVELRCDPISGHTALYWYRQSLGQGLEFLIYFQGNSAPDKSGLPSDRFSAERTGGSVSTLTIQRTQQEDSAVYLCASSRRDYSNQPQHFGDGTRLSIL.

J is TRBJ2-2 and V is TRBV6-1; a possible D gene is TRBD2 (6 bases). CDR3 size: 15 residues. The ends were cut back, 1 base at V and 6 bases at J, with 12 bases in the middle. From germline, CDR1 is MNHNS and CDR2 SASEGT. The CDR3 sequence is CASSEGTIRSGELFF. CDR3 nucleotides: TGTGCCAGCAGTGAAGGGACTATTAGGTCCGGGGAGCTGTTTTTT.

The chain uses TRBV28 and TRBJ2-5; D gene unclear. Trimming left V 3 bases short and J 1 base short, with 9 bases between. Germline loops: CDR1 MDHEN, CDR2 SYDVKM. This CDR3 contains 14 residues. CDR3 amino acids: CASSFGRLQETQYF. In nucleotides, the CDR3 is TGTGCCAGCAGTTTTGGCAGGCTCCAAGAGACCCAGTACTTC. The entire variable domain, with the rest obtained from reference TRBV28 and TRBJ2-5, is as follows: DVKVTQSSRYLVKRTGEKVFLECVQDMDHENMFWYRQDPGLGLRLIYFSYDVKMKEKGDIPEGYSVSREKKERFSLILESASTNQTSMYLCASSFGRLQETQYFGPGTRLLVL.

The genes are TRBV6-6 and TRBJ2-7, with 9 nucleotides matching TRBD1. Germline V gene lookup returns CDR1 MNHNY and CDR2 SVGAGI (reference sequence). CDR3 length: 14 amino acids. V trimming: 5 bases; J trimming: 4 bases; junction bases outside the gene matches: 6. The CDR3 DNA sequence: TGTGCCAGCAGTGCCGGGACAGGGCGGTACGAGCAGTACTTC. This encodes CASSAGTGRYEQYF.

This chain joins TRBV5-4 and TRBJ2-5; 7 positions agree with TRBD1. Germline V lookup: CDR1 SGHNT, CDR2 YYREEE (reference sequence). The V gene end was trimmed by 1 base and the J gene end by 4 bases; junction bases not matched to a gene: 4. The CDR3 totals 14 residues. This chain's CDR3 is CASSLRGPTETQYF. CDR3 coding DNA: TGTGCCAGCAGCTTGAGGGGGCCCACAGAGACCCAGTACTTC.

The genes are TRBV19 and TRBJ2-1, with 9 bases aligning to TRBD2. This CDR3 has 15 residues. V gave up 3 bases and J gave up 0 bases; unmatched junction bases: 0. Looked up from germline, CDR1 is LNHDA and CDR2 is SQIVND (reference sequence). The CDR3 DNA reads TGTGCCAGTAGTATTAGCGGGAGCTCCTACAATGAGCAGTTCTTC. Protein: CASSISGSSYNEQFF.

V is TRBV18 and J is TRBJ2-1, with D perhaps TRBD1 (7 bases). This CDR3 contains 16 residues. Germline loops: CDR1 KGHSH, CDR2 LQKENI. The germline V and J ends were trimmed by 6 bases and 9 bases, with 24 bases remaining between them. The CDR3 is CASSERGTASSGEQFF. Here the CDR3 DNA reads TGTGCCAGCTCCGAACGCGGGACAGCTAGTTCGGGTGAGCAGTTCTTC.

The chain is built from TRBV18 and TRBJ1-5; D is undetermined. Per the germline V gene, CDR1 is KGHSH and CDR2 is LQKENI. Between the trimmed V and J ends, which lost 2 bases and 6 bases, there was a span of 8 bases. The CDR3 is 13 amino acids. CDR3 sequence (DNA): TGTGCCAGCTCACCAACCGCACGTCAGCCCCAGCATTTT. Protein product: CASSPTARQPQHF.